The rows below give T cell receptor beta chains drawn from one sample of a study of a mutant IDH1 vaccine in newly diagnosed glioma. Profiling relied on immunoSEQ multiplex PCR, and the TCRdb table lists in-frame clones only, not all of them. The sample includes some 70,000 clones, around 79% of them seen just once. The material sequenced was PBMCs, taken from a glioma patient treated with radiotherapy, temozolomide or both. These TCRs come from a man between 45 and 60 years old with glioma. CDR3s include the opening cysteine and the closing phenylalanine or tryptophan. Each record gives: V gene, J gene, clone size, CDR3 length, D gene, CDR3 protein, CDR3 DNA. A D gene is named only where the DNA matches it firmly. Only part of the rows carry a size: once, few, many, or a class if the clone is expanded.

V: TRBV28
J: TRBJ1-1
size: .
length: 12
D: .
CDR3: CASSFFGTGAFF
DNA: TGTGCCAGCAGTTTTTTTGGGACTGGAGCTTTCTTT

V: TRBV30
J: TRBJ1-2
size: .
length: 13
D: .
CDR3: CAWRYGPQRGYTF
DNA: TGTGCCTGGAGGTACGGGCCTCAGAGAGGCTACACCTTC

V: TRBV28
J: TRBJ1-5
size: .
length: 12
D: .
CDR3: CASRPILRPQHF
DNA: TGTGCCAGCAGGCCAATACTTCGTCCCCAGCATTTT

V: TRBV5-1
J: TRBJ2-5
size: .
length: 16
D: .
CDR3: CASSFGPQDVAETQYF
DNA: TGCGCCAGCAGCTTTGGGCCCCAAGATGTGGCGGAGACCCAGTACTTC

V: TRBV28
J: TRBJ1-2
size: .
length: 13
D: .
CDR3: CASSFGAGYGYTF
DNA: TGTGCCAGCAGTTTCGGGGCGGGATATGGCTACACCTTC

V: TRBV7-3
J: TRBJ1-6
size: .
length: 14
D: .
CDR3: CASLIFQGNSPLHF
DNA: TGTGCCAGTTTAATATTCCAGGGGAATTCACCCCTCCACTTT

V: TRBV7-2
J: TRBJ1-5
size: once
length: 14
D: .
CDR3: CASSAASGTQPQHF
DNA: TGTGCCAGCAGCGCCGCTTCTGGCACTCAGCCCCAGCATTTT

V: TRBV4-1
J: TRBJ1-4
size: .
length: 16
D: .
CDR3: CASSQDWAGRHEKLFF
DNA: TGCGCCAGCAGCCAAGATTGGGCAGGGCGGCATGAAAAACTGTTTTTT

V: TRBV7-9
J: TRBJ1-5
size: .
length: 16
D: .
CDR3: CASSIARQFYNQPQHF
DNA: TGTGCCAGCAGCATCGCCCGACAGTTTTACAATCAGCCCCAGCATTTT

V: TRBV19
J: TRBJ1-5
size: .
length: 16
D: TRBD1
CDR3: CASSTNRGYSNQPQHF
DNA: TGTGCCAGTAGTACCAACAGGGGTTATAGCAATCAGCCCCAGCATTTT

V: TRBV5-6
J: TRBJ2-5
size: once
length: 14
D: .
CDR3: CASSRAGDQETQYF
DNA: TGTGCCAGCAGTCGGGCCGGGGACCAAGAGACCCAGTACTTC

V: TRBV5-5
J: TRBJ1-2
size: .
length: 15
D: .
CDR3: CASSLDGNHRNGYTF
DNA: TGTGCCAGCAGCTTGGATGGCAACCACCGGAATGGCTACACCTTC

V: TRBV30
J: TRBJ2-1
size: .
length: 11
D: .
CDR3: CAWSVGNEQFF
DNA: TGTGCCTGGAGTGTGGGTAATGAGCAGTTCTTC

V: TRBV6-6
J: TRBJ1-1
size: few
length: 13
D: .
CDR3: CASSSRGNTEAFF
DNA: TGTGCCAGCAGTTCGCGGGGGAACACTGAAGCTTTCTTT

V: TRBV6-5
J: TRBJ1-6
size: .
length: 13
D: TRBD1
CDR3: CASWDRLNSPLHF
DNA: TGTGCCAGCTGGGACAGGCTAAATTCACCCCTCCACTTT

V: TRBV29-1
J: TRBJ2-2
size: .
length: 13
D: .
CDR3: CSVEVYRAGELFF
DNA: TGCAGCGTTGAAGTGTACAGAGCCGGGGAGCTGTTTTTT